Listed here are 16 T cell receptor beta chains from one sample, sequenced in a study of cytomegalovirus exposure and HLA in healthy donors. PCR primers comprised 60 Vbeta and 13 Jbeta primers. Profiled with immunoSEQ multiplex PCR; TCRdb holds only in-frame clones, not every one. The profile covers approximately 77,000 clones, with roughly 70% appearing a single time and roughly 5% taken by the ten largest. Sequencing used PBMCs. The receptors originated from a man in his fifties or sixties in good health and CMV-seropositive.

The rearrangement links TRBV5-6 to TRBJ2-7; no firm D call. CDR1 is SGHDT and CDR2 is YYEEEE in the germline V gene. Deletions cut 1 base from V and 6 bases from J, with 8 bases between. The CDR3 consists of 12 residues. CDR3 protein: CASSLSGREQYF. The CDR3 DNA is TGTGCCAGCAGCTTGTCTGGCCGCGAGCAGTACTTC.

The chain links TRBV11-2 to TRBJ1-4; D gene uncertain. Germline V gene lookup returns CDR1 SGHAT and CDR2 FQNNGV. The CDR3 has 15 amino acids. Trimming removed 0 bases from V and 8 bases from J, with 13 bases in between. CDR3 region: CASSLDRYRVEKLFF. The DNA for the CDR3 is TGTGCCAGCAGCTTAGATCGCTACCGGGTAGAAAAACTGTTTTTT.

Concerning this clone: The CDR3 carries no conserved terminal phenylalanine or tryptophan, so it likely arises from a read error. This sequence joins TRBV19 and TRBJ1-2; D remains ambiguous. Germline-derived CDR1 and CDR2 are LNHDA and SQIVND (reference sequence). This CDR3 is built from 15 residues. V gave up 8 bases and J gave up 4 bases, with 20 bases separating them. CDR3 sequence reads: CASLPWAGGGYGYTL. The CDR3 nucleotides read TGTGCCAGTCTACCGTGGGCTGGCGGAGGCTATGGCTACACCCTC.

This chain links TRBV19 with TRBJ2-7; 7 bases fit TRBD1. Germline V gene lookup returns CDR1 LNHDA and CDR2 SQIVND (reference sequence). After removal of 5 bases from V and 4 bases from J, the junction contained 11 bases not matched to a gene. This CDR3 spans 15 amino acids. CDR3 coding DNA: TGTGCCAGTAGTCTATCCGGGACAGTGCTTTACGAGCAGTACTTC. Encoded protein: CASSLSGTVLYEQYF.

V and J are TRBV4-1 and TRBJ2-1, with 11 bases identical to TRBD2. V dropped 4 bases and J dropped 4; count of bases not matched to a gene: 3. The germline V gene has CDR1 MGHRA and CDR2 YSYEKL. This CDR3 spans 15 amino acids. CDR3: CASSPRTSGYNEQFF. CDR3 DNA sequence: TGCGCCAGCAGCCCTAGGACTAGCGGGTACAATGAGCAGTTCTTC.

This clone was seen more than once but under ten times. The chain links TRBV5-1 to TRBJ2-7, with D possibly being TRBD1 (6 bases). V was shortened by 2 bases and J by 5 bases, with 17 bases between the two germline ends. Germline V CDR1 and CDR2: SGHRS, YFSETQ. The CDR3 runs 15 residues. The CDR3 DNA sequence: TGCGCCAGCAGCTTTCCGGGACACGGGACGAACGAGCAGTACTTC. This gives the protein CASSFPGHGTNEQYF.

This rearrangement joins TRBV10-3 to TRBJ1-3; D remains unclear. Germline-derived CDR1 and CDR2 are ENHRY and SYGVKD. The CDR3 has 15 amino acids. V was shortened by 4 bases and J by 0 bases, with 10 bases between the two germline ends. The CDR3 protein is CAISGGVSSGNTIYF. In DNA form, the CDR3 reads TGTGCCATCAGTGGCGGGGTCAGCTCTGGAAACACCATATATTTT.

The chain couples TRBV18 to TRBJ1-4; D possibly corresponds to TRBD1 (6 bases). The length of the CDR3 is 13 residues. V was clipped by 4 bases and J by 5 bases, with 8 bases between them. The V gene's germline CDR1 is KGHSH and CDR2 LQKENI. CDR3 bases: TGTGCCAGCTCACGCACAGGGAATGAAAAACTGTTTTTT. Translation gives CASSRTGNEKLFF.

The genes are TRBV29-1 and TRBJ1-2; D remains ambiguous. The V end lost 5 bases, the J end lost 0 bases, and 13 bases lay between the germline ends. Per the germline V gene, CDR1 is SQVTM and CDR2 is ANQGSEA. The CDR3 totals 14 residues. Here the CDR3 reads CSVKSVGANYGYTF. CDR3 nucleotides: TGCAGCGTTAAGTCTGTGGGAGCTAACTATGGCTACACCTTC.

Of note for this clone: Additional DNA sequences in this sample encode the identical CDR3. This chain links TRBV5-1 with TRBJ2-1, with unresolved D. CDR3 size: 12 residues. Trimming removed 3 bases at V and 6 bases at J, with 7 bases between. The germline CDR1 and CDR2 sequences are SGHRS and YFSETQ. The CDR3 loop reads CASSSTGNEQFF. Written as DNA, the CDR3 is TGCGCCAGCAGCTCCACTGGCAATGAGCAGTTCTTC.

CDR3 in amino acids: CASSPYRQNNQPQHF. DNA of the CDR3: TGTGCCAGCAGCCCCTACCGACAGAACAATCAGCCCCAGCATTTT. The rearrangement links TRBV6-5 to TRBJ1-5, with a weak D call TRBD1 (5 bases). The CDR3 runs to 15 residues. V dropped 6 bases and J dropped 3 bases, with 15 bases sitting between them. From germline, CDR1 is MNHEY and CDR2 SVGAGI.

The chain joins TRBV18 to TRBJ2-7; 10 nucleotides agree with TRBD2. Per germline, CDR1 KGHSH and CDR2 LQKENI. The CDR3 runs to 15 residues. V was pared by 6 bases and J by 3 bases, with 8 bases of the junction left unmatched. CDR3 amino acids: CASSLSSGRNYEQYF. The CDR3 region has the DNA TGTGCCAGCTCCCTTAGTAGCGGGAGGAACTACGAGCAGTACTTC. The variable domain in full, with the rest retrieved from reference TRBV18 and TRBJ2-7, is NAGVMQNPRHLVRRRGQEARLRCSPMKGHSHVYWYRQLPEEGLKFMVYLQKENIIDESGMPKERFSAEFPKEGPSILRIQQVVRGDSAAYFCASSLSSGRNYEQYFGPGTRLTVT.

This clone was found a few times. This chain links TRBV7-9 with TRBJ2-2; D gene uncertain. Germline V CDR1 and CDR2: SEHNR, FQNEAQ (reference sequence). The V gene lost 5 bases and the J gene lost 7 bases, with 8 bases spanning the gap. The CDR3 totals 12 residues. CDR3 residues: CASSPPGGELFF. CDR3 nucleotides: TGTGCCAGCAGCCCTCCAGGCGGGGAGCTGTTTTTT.

The rearrangement links TRBV7-9 to TRBJ2-1; the match to TRBD2 covers 13 bases. This CDR3 has 16 amino acids. Germline CDR1 SEHNR, CDR2 FQNEAQ (reference sequence). V was pared by 4 bases and J by 6 bases, with 6 bases of the junction left unmatched. The CDR3 sequence is CASSSLAGGYINEQFF. The CDR3 DNA reads TGTGCCAGCAGCTCACTAGCGGGAGGGTACATCAATGAGCAGTTCTTC.

The J gene is TRBJ2-7, the V gene TRBV7-3; D is perhaps TRBD1 (6 bases). From germline, CDR1 is SGHTA and CDR2 FQGTGA. Trimming pared 1 base from V and 0 bases from J, leaving 10 bases between. The CDR3 totals 15 residues. The CDR3 nucleotides are TGTGCCAGCAGCTTAAATCTGGACAGCTCCTACGAGCAGTACTTC. Protein product: CASSLNLDSSYEQYF.

This chain uses TRBV5-4 with TRBJ2-5, with a weak D call TRBD2 (7 bases). The CDR3 spans 14 residues. V lost 1 base, J lost 4 bases, and 11 bases lay in between. CDR1 and CDR2 from the germline V gene are SGHNT and YYREEE (reference sequence). The CDR3 sequence is CASSLPGGRETQYF. The CDR3 nucleotides read TGTGCCAGCAGCTTGCCCGGGGGGCGAGAGACCCAGTACTTC.